The 3 T cell receptor beta chains reported below all come from one sample, sequenced in a study of cytomegalovirus exposure and HLA in healthy donors. PCR amplification relied on 60 Vbeta primers (plus 13 Jbeta primers). TCRdb keeps only in-frame clones here, not all; method: immunoSEQ multiplex PCR. There are 70,000 to 90,000 clones in the sample, with 3.8% held by the top ten. The material sequenced was PBMCs. All receptors come from a man aged 18 to 29 in good health and CMV-seropositive.

The chain recombines TRBV11-1 with TRBJ2-7; 10 bases agree with TRBD1. Germline V lookup: CDR1 SGHAT, CDR2 FQDESV (reference sequence). J gave up 4 bases and V 5 bases, and 8 bases lay outside the gene matches. The CDR3 is made up of 15 amino acids. CDR3 sequence (DNA): TGTGCCAGCAGCAGGACCGGGACAGGGGTTTACGAGCAGTACTTC. Translation gives CASSRTGTGVYEQYF.

This chain joins TRBV10-3 and TRBJ2-1, with 9 bases aligning to TRBD1. CDR1 and CDR2 (germline): ENHRY, SYGVKD. The CDR3 extends over 16 amino acids. Trimming removed 2 bases from V and 5 bases from J; junction bases left unmatched: 7. The CDR3 DNA reads as TGTGCCATCAGTGAGCCGGGACAGGGCGGCAACAATGAGCAGTTCTTC. Protein product: CAISEPGQGGNNEQFF.

The gene calls are TRBV5-1 and TRBJ2-7; 7 nucleotides line up with TRBD2. CDR1 and CDR2 from the germline V gene are SGHRS and YFSETQ. With 4 bases clipped from V and 0 bases from J, the junction kept 7 bases outside the gene matches. The CDR3 runs to 15 residues. The DNA of the CDR3 is TGCGCCAGCAGCACCACTAGCGCGAGCTCCTACGAGCAGTACTTC. It translates to CASSTTSASSYEQYF.